This T cell receptor (beta chain) was identified during a study of identical twins' blood T cells. Study conclusions and caveats: Top TCRbeta clonotypes were shared more with twin than unrelated donors.

CDR3 length: 17 residues. Germline loops: CDR1 MNHEY, CDR2 SVGAGI. Trimming shortened V by 0 bases and J by 7 bases, and 19 bases separated the two germline ends. As concerns this clonotype: The antigen remains unidentified.

Each TCR cDNA library carried sample-specific barcodes on both ends. TCRdb redid the calling of the 5' RACE reads with MiXCR, one entry per CDR3 protein. The sample lists 350,000 to 400,000 distinct CDR3 sequences, roughly 31% occurring once. The three twin pairs were reared together, likely meeting the same infections. This TCR came from a woman between 18 and 50 years old in good health. The chain links TRBV6-5 to TRBJ2-1; D may be TRBD1 (6 bases). The sample was PBMCs. CDR3 protein: CASSYSIVPWGTNEQFF. As DNA, the CDR3 is TGTGCCAGCAGTTACTCGATCGTCCCTTGGGGGACAAATGAGCAGTTCTTC.